This T cell receptor beta chain was sequenced in a study of blood T cell repertoires in COVID-19. As for the study in general: Some COVID-19 samples were acute and others convalescent; all came from the United States, Italy and Spain. PBMCs, B-cell-depleted T cells, or T cells were the source of the cDNA or gDNA that made up the material.

The CDR3 covers 15 residues. The germline gives CDR1 SGHDT, CDR2 YYEEEE. V gave up 0 bases and J gave up 9 bases, with 16 bases separating them. In the original workflow: Reference gene primer amplification in the assay estimated nucleated cell counts. Clones were read by immunoSEQ multiplex PCR, and TCRdb kept only the in-frame ones, dropping some. The DNA was the basis for D and trimming; V, J and clone size are from that table. Of about 60,000 clones listed, approximately 85% are singletons. Sequencing was carried out using peripheral blood. The TCR comes from a human donor in a cohort sampled during active COVID-19. This rearrangement joins TRBV5-6 to TRBJ2-1, with a weak D call TRBD2 (6 bases). CDR3: CASSLGGTPGREQFF. The CDR3 DNA is TGTGCCAGCAGCTTGGGAGGGACTCCAGGTCGTGAGCAGTTCTTC.